These 17 T cell receptor beta chains originate from one sample sequenced in a study of T cell clones after liver transplantation. The repertoire was sequenced with immunoSEQ multiplex PCR; TCRdb's copy has only in-frame clones and lacks some. The data hold 50,000 to 70,000 clones, with 70% observed a single time. Source: CD4+ T cells from blood, taken at the approximately 15-month timepoint. All receptors derive from a human patient who received a liver transplant. Some of the T cells might come from the graft donor.

This sequence joins TRBV19 and TRBJ2-2; TRBD2 agrees at 13 bases. Germline CDR1 reads LNHDA; CDR2 reads SQIVND (reference sequence). Trimming removed 3 bases from V and 4 bases from J; junction bases left unmatched: 5. CDR3 length equals 17 residues. The CDR3 DNA sequence: TGTGCCAGTAGTATTACTAGCGGGAGGGCCTCCACCGGGGAGCTGTTTTTT. It translates to CASSITSGRASTGELFF.

This clone was seen just once. V usage is TRBV7-2 and J usage is TRBJ2-3; TRBD2 matches at 15 bases. Germline CDR1 reads SGHTA; CDR2 reads FQGNSA. With V trimmed by 5 bases and J by 1 base, 1 base remained unmatched. The CDR3 is 16 amino acids. The CDR3, as DNA: TGTGCCAGCAGCCGGACTAGCGGGGGGGGCACAGATACGCAGTATTTT. It encodes CASSRTSGGGTDTQYF. The full variable domain, completed using reference TRBV7-2 and TRBJ2-3, is GAGVSQSPSNKVTEKGKDVELRCDPISGHTALYWYRQSLGQGLEFLIYFQGNSAPDKSGLPSDRFSAERTGGSVSTLTIQRTQQEDSAVYLCASSRTSGGGTDTQYFGPGTRLTVL.

The V call is TRBV29-1, the J call TRBJ2-2, with 8 bases matching TRBD2. This CDR3 has 16 amino acids. From germline, CDR1 is SQVTM and CDR2 ANQGSEA. V was clipped by 6 bases and J by 1 base; unmatched bases: 10. CDR3: CSVPGGLAGNTGELFF. The CDR3 DNA sequence: TGCAGCGTACCGGGGGGGCTAGCGGGGAACACCGGGGAGCTGTTTTTT.

V gene TRBV6-5 combines with J gene TRBJ2-7; the D call may be TRBD1 or TRBD2 (5 bases each). CDR3 size: 14 residues. Trimming left V 4 bases short and J 9 bases short, with 19 bases between. Germline CDR1 is MNHEY and CDR2 is SVGAGI. DNA for the CDR3: TGTGCCAGCAGTTTTTCCGGGACGGCTACCGGGCAGTACTTC. It encodes CASSFSGTATGQYF.

This chain uses TRBV6-1 with TRBJ1-6; D gene ambiguous. Germline loops: CDR1 MNHNS, CDR2 SASEGT. V was shortened by 0 bases and J by 7 bases, with 10 bases between the two germline ends. The CDR3 spans 15 residues. DNA for the CDR3: TGTGCCAGCAGTGAAGCGCAGGTGGTAAATTCACCCCTCCACTTT. Encoded protein: CASSEAQVVNSPLHF.

The chain joins TRBV30 to TRBJ2-2; TRBD1 aligns across 7 bases. The CDR3 spans 15 residues. Unmatched junction bases numbered 5, after V lost 3 bases and J lost 1 base. Germline V gene lookup returns CDR1 GTSNPN and CDR2 SVGIG (reference sequence). DNA of the CDR3: TGTGCCTGGAGGCGACAGGGCCAGAACACCGGGGAGCTGTTTTTT. Translating it yields CAWRRQGQNTGELFF.

This chain links TRBV14 with TRBJ1-2; no firm D call. V shed 4 bases and J shed 4 bases, with 4 bases lying between them. CDR1 and CDR2 (germline): SGHDN, FVKESK. This CDR3 region has 11 residues. CDR3: CASSRGYGYTF. DNA for the CDR3: TGTGCCAGCAGCCGCGGCTATGGCTACACCTTC. Combining the CDR3 with reference TRBV14 and TRBJ1-2 gives the whole variable domain EAGVTQFPSHSVIEKGQTVTLRCDPISGHDNLYWYRRVMGKEIKFLLHFVKESKQDESGMPNNRFLAERTGGTYSTLKVQPAELEDSGVYFCASSRGYGYTFGSGTRLTVV.

This clone was recorded a few times. This chain links TRBV6-5 with TRBJ1-5, with D possibly TRBD1 on 6 matching bases. V was clipped by 6 bases and J by 3 bases, with 12 bases between them. From germline, CDR1 is MNHEY and CDR2 SVGAGI. The CDR3 loop spans 14 amino acids. CDR3 sequence: CASRPQGINQPQHF. The CDR3 region has the DNA TGTGCCAGCAGGCCACAGGGAATCAATCAGCCCCAGCATTTT.

This clone was picked up many times. This chain connects TRBV7-6 to TRBJ1-6; D is uncertain. In germline, CDR1 is SGHVS, CDR2 FNYEAQ. Trimming took off 5 bases at V and 13 bases at J, with 15 bases between the two ends. This CDR3 has 13 amino acids. The CDR3 is CASSPRMGSPLHF. Written as DNA, the CDR3 is TGTGCCAGCAGCCCACGGATGGGTTCCCCCCTCCACTTT.

The chain uses TRBV6-6 and TRBJ1-1, with D hard to call. Germline V gives CDR1 MNHNY, CDR2 SVGAGI (reference sequence). The germline V and J ends were trimmed by 4 bases and 4 bases, with 10 bases remaining between them. The CDR3 contains 13 residues. This CDR3 is CASSSTGFTEAFF. For the CDR3, the DNA is TGTGCCAGCAGTTCAACGGGGTTCACTGAAGCTTTCTTT.

This rearrangement joins TRBV7-9 to TRBJ2-6; D gene ambiguous. Trimming removed 6 bases at V and 0 bases at J, with 9 bases between. There are 15 residues in the CDR3. The germline CDR1 and CDR2 sequences are SEHNR and FQNEAQ (reference sequence). CDR3 DNA sequence: TGTGCCAGCAGTCAAGTAGGCTCTGGGGCCAACGTCCTGACTTTC. It yields the protein CASSQVGSGANVLTF. Based on the CDR3 plus reference TRBV7-9 and TRBJ2-6, the full variable domain is DTGVSQNPRHKITKRGQNVTFRCDPISEHNRLYWYRQTLGQGPEFLTYFQNEAQLEKSRLLSDRFSAERPKGSFSTLEIQRTEQGDSAMYLCASSQVGSGANVLTFGAGSRLTVL.

This clone turned up a few times. This chain links TRBV29-1 with TRBJ2-1; 14 bases line up with TRBD2. V dropped 7 bases and J dropped 8; count of bases not matched to a gene: 4. Per germline, CDR1 SQVTM and CDR2 ANQGSEA. The CDR3 sequence is 13 residues long. CDR3 amino acids: CSGGLAGADEQFF. In DNA form, the CDR3 reads TGCAGCGGGGGACTAGCGGGAGCTGATGAGCAGTTCTTC.

J is TRBJ1-4 and V is TRBV5-4, with D possibly matching TRBD1 (6 bases). V shed 3 bases and J shed 0 bases, with 12 bases lying between them. Germline CDR1 is SGHNT and CDR2 is YYREEE (reference sequence). The CDR3 spans 16 residues. The CDR3 region is CASSSSGAATNEKLFF. CDR3 nucleotide sequence: TGTGCCAGCAGCTCCTCAGGGGCCGCAACTAATGAAAAACTGTTTTTT.

The chain uses TRBV2 and TRBJ2-2; D not resolved. CDR1 and CDR2 (germline): SNHLY, FYNNEI. With 2 bases removed from V and 8 bases from J, the gap between germline ends came to 6 bases. This CDR3 region has 12 residues. CDR3 DNA: TGTGCCAGCAGTGAATCACCGGGGGAGCTGTTTTTT. This translates into CASSESPGELFF. Variable domain in full (rest from reference TRBV2 and TRBJ2-2): EPEVTQTPSHQVTQMGQEVILRCVPISNHLYFYWYRQILGQKVEFLVSFYNNEISEKSEIFDDQFSVERPDGSNFTLKIRSTKLEDSAMYFCASSESPGELFFGEGSRLTVL.

The rearrangement uses TRBV7-6 and TRBJ2-2, with 13 bases fitting TRBD2. Germline V lookup: CDR1 SGHVS, CDR2 FNYEAQ. The CDR3 has 16 residues. V shed 5 bases and J 6 bases; nucleotides not matched to a gene: 6. For the CDR3, the DNA is TGTGCCAGCAGCCGGACTAGCGGGAGCGGGGCCGGGGAGCTGTTTTTT. This gives the protein CASSRTSGSGAGELFF.

The J gene is TRBJ2-7, the V gene TRBV6-1, with a weak D call TRBD1 (5 bases). Per the germline V gene, CDR1 is MNHNS and CDR2 is SASEGT. CDR3 length: 14 residues. The V end was cut by 7 bases, the J end by 0 bases, with 13 bases between. Here the CDR3 DNA reads TGTGCCAGCATGCTTCAGCAGGGCTCCTACGAGCAGTACGTC. Amino acid sequence: CASMLQQGSYEQYV.

The chain joins TRBV11-1 to TRBJ2-7, with 10 bases matching TRBD1. There are 14 residues in the CDR3. With 5 bases clipped from V and 5 bases from J, the junction kept 6 bases outside the gene matches. Germline assignment: CDR1 SGHAT and CDR2 FQDESV (reference sequence). CDR3 residues: CASSAQGQGNEQYF. The CDR3 region has the DNA TGTGCCAGCAGCGCACAGGGACAGGGGAACGAGCAGTACTTC.